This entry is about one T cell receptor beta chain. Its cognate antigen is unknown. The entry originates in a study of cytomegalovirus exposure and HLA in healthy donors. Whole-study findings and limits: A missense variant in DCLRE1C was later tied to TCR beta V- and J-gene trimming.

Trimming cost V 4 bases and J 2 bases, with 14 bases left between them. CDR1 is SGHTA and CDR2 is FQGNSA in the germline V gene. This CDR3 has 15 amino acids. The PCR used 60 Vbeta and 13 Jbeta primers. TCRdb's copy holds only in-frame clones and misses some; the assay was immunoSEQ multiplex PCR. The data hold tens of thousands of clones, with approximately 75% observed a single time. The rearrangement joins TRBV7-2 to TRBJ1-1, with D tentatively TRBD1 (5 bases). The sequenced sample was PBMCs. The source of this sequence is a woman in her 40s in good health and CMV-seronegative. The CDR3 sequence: CASSSRTRANTEAFF. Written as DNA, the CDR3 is TGTGCCAGCAGCTCGAGGACAAGGGCCAACACTGAAGCTTTCTTT. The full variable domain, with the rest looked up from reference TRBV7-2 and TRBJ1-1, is GAGVSQSPSNKVTEKGKDVELRCDPISGHTALYWYRQSLGQGLEFLIYFQGNSAPDKSGLPSDRFSAERTGGSVSTLTIQRTQQEDSAVYLCASSSRTRANTEAFFGQGTRLTVV.